This TCR beta chain was sequenced during a study of blood T cell repertoires in COVID-19 (dated by TCRdb to the early 2020s). Study-level background: Collaborator samples came from the United States, Italy and Spain and covered acute and convalescent phases of COVID-19. The prospective study material was composed of cDNA or gDNA derived from T cells, B-cell-depleted T cells, or PBMCs. Samples came from the ongoing ImmuneRACE study (first 160 participants) plus 1,254 subjects from 6 global collaborators. HLA class I and class II types, where available, came from metadata supplied by the sample provider rather than from assay-based typing. Sample metadata almost always included a de-identified subject ID, COVID-19 status, age in years and sex. Deeply sampled blood TCRbeta repertoires from subjects exposed to, actively infected with, or recovered from COVID-19 were included in the dataset. The repertoires were released in a freely available public database intended as a resource for research on the immune response to SARS-CoV-2. What the work shows at the level of the full study, not this receptor alone: The amount of clinical and demographic metadata varied by source and participant and was provided uncurated.

Relative to germline, V is 7 bases shorter and J is 0 bases shorter, with 12 bases between their ends. CDR1 and CDR2 are read off the germline V gene (reference sequence) as LNHDA and SQIVND. The CDR3 has 14 amino acids, counting the end cysteine and phenylalanine. Only CDR3 DNA remains: 42 bases, in frame from the first base. The immunoSEQ Assay, a bias-controlled multiplex PCR, was used to amplify TCRbeta CDR3 regions from genomic DNA. As for the original processing: The number of nucleated cells in each sample was estimated by amplification of reference gene primers within the assay. Sequence reads were collapsed and filtered to measure the absolute abundance of every unique TCRbeta CDR3 rearrangement. For each sample, productive Simpson clonality was calculated as the square root of Simpson's diversity index over productive rearrangements. Entries here come from immuneACCESS through TCRdb and include only in-frame sequences with V and J called. Some clones fail to appear in such tables; in the studies checked, an unresolved V gene covers under half of the shortfall, and the cause of the remainder is unknown. V and J calls and clone size follow that table, whereas D and trimming were derived from the DNA. Here the sample has fewer than 110,000 clones; 91% occur a single time. The ten largest account for roughly a sixth of the sample.

With regard to this clone: Its binding antigen is unknown. Base qualities are not provided; no much larger clone lies one nucleotide away.

The collaborating institutions used their own protocols to collect whole blood in K2EDTA tubes. For TCRbeta analysis, collaborators shipped samples in one of three forms: frozen whole blood, isolated PBMCs, or DNA extracted from either of those sample types. Sequenced material: peripheral blood. The chain links TRBV19 with TRBJ1-1; the D gene is unclear. This TCR derives from a man between 45 and 60 years old with acute or convalescent COVID-19. The CDR3 here reads CASTRAQMNTEAFF. Here is the DNA: TGTGCCAGTACGAGGGCCCAGATGAACACTGAAGCTTTCTTT.